This T cell receptor beta chain stems from a study of blood T cell repertoires in COVID-19. Study details: Acute-phase and convalescent COVID-19 samples originated in the United States, Italy and Spain. T cells, B-cell-depleted T cells, or PBMCs provided the cDNA or gDNA that served as material.

As handled by the study authors: Amplification of reference gene primers was used by the study to estimate nucleated cell counts. The repertoire was sequenced with immunoSEQ multiplex PCR; TCRdb's copy has only in-frame clones and lacks some. D and trimming come from the DNA, and the V and J calls and clone size come from that table. This table holds approximately 500,000 clones, about 89% found once. Followed over time, Seattle patients had been enrolled while infection was active. Trimming pared 3 bases from V and 1 base from J, leaving 7 bases between. CDR3 length: 14 residues. Germline V gives CDR1 SGHVS, CDR2 FQNEAQ.

V usage is TRBV7-8 and J usage is TRBJ1-3; no clear D gene. The sample comprised peripheral blood. The origin of this receptor is a woman aged 45-65 years with COVID-19, enrolled during active disease. The CDR3 here is CASSFGESGNTIYF. As DNA, the CDR3 is TGTGCCAGCAGCTTCGGGGAGTCTGGAAACACCATATATTTT.